Listed below are T cell receptor beta chains from one sample, sequenced in a study of blood T cell repertoires in COVID-19. The repertoire was sequenced with immunoSEQ multiplex PCR; TCRdb's copy has only in-frame clones and lacks some. The table lists around 86,000 clones, nearly 85% of them singletons, with roughly 30% in the top ten. Sequencing input: peripheral blood. These receptors came from a woman aged 80 or over with acute or convalescent COVID-19. Each CDR3 is given with its conserved first and last residue. A D gene is named only where the DNA matches it firmly. Clone size is given for some rows only: seen once, a few or many times, or a class if the clone is expanded.

D gene	V gene	J gene	clone size	CDR3 DNA	CDR3 protein
TRBD1	TRBV5-1	TRBJ2-5	-	TGCGCCAGCAGCTGGACAGGGTCGAAGGGGGAGACCCAGTACTTC	CASSWTGSKGETQYF
-	TRBV2	TRBJ2-3	-	TGTGCCAGCAGTGAAATCGCACAGGGTTCGGGTACGCAGTATTTT	CASSEIAQGSGTQYF
-	TRBV13	TRBJ2-3	-	TGTGCCAGCAGCTTACCCGGAGCAGATACGCAGTATTTT	CASSLPGADTQYF
-	TRBV9	TRBJ1-4	-	TGTGCCAGCAGCGTAGTGGGGAACAGGGTTGGCGAAAAACTGTTTTTT	CASSVVGNRVGEKLFF
TRBD2	TRBV7-9	TRBJ2-1	-	TGTGCCAGCACTTGGACTAGCGGGAGTTACAATGAGCAGTTCTTC	CASTWTSGSYNEQFF
-	TRBV4-2	TRBJ1-1	few	TGTGCCAGCAGCCGGGCCCGCGGGGGAGAGGGCACTGAAGCTTTCTTT	CASSRARGGEGTEAFF
-	TRBV2	TRBJ1-1	few	TGTGCCAGCACCGAGTCACTTATGAACACTGAAGCTTTCTTT	CASTESLMNTEAFF
TRBD1	TRBV5-4	TRBJ2-7	-	TGTGCCAGCAGCTTTGACAGGGGGGCAGGCGAGCAGTACTTC	CASSFDRGAGEQYF
-	TRBV27	TRBJ2-7	-	TGTGCCAGCAGTCCGACGAGGGGGACCCTCAATTTTTACGAGCAGTACTTC	CASSPTRGTLNFYEQYF
TRBD1	TRBV19	TRBJ2-7	-	TGTGCCAGTAGAAAGGGACAGGGGTTAGACTACGAGCAGTACTTC	CASRKGQGLDYEQYF
TRBD2	TRBV2	TRBJ2-1	once	TGTGCCAGCACCCCGCCTAGCGGGAGGTCGAACGCTTACAACAATGAGCAGTTCTTC	CASTPPSGRSNAYNNEQFF